Listed below are T cell receptor beta chains from one sample, sequenced in a study of Ad26.COV2.S vaccination and SARS-CoV-2 variants. TCRdb's copy holds only in-frame clones and misses some; the assay was immunoSEQ multiplex PCR. The data contain a few hundred thousand clones, around 92% of them singletons. The specimen was peripheral blood, collected in a trial of Ad26.COV2.S vaccine versus placebo. Receptors originate from a person between 18 and 60 years old who received the Ad26.COV2.S COVID-19 vaccine or a placebo. Both conserved end residues are part of each CDR3. Fields, in order: CDR3 DNA, CDR3 protein, V gene, J gene, clone size, D gene. A D gene is named only where the DNA matches it firmly. The size of a clone is reported for some rows only, either as once, few or many, or as a class for expanded clones.

cdr3_nt: TGTGCCAGCAGTTACTGGGGACAGGCCTACGAGCAGTACTTC
cdr3_aa: CASSYWGQAYEQYF
v_call: TRBV6-2/TRBV6-3
j_call: TRBJ2-7
clone_size: NA
d_call: TRBD1

cdr3_nt: TGTGCCAGCAGCTTGGTGGGACTAGCGGGGGGCAGGGGGGATACGCAGTATTTT
cdr3_aa: CASSLVGLAGGRGDTQYF
v_call: TRBV5-6
j_call: TRBJ2-3
clone_size: NA
d_call: TRBD2

cdr3_nt: TGTGCCAGCAGCTTGGGCGGGGGTGGCTATGGCTACACCTTC
cdr3_aa: CASSLGGGGYGYTF
v_call: TRBV5-6
j_call: TRBJ1-2
clone_size: NA
d_call: NA

cdr3_nt: TGTGCCAGCTCACCTACTAGCGGGGGTTACTACGAGCAGTACTTC
cdr3_aa: CASSPTSGGYYEQYF
v_call: TRBV18
j_call: TRBJ2-7
clone_size: NA
d_call: TRBD2

cdr3_nt: TGTGCCAGCAGCTCTACAGGGTCCTATGGCTACACCTTC
cdr3_aa: CASSSTGSYGYTF
v_call: TRBV13
j_call: TRBJ1-2
clone_size: NA
d_call: NA

cdr3_nt: TGTGCCAGTAGTATAGGCACGGGACTAGCGGGCGAGCAGTACTTC
cdr3_aa: CASSIGTGLAGEQYF
v_call: TRBV19
j_call: TRBJ2-7
clone_size: once
d_call: TRBD2

cdr3_nt: TGTGCCACCAGAGTCCCCTCAGAGGGATACAATGAGCAGTTCTTC
cdr3_aa: CATRVPSEGYNEQFF
v_call: TRBV24-1
j_call: TRBJ2-1
clone_size: NA
d_call: NA

cdr3_nt: TGTGCCAGCAGCTTAGAGCTCAGGGGCTACGAGCAGTACTTC
cdr3_aa: CASSLELRGYEQYF
v_call: TRBV7-2
j_call: TRBJ2-7
clone_size: NA
d_call: NA

cdr3_nt: TGTGCCAGCAGTCCATACAGCACAGATACGCAGTATTTT
cdr3_aa: CASSPYSTDTQYF
v_call: TRBV6-5
j_call: TRBJ2-3
clone_size: NA
d_call: NA

cdr3_nt: TGTGCCAGCAGGAGGGAGACCCAGTACTTC
cdr3_aa: CASRRETQYF
v_call: TRBV6-5
j_call: TRBJ2-5
clone_size: NA
d_call: NA

cdr3_nt: TGTGCCAGCAGTGACAGGCCCAATCAGCCCCAGCATTTT
cdr3_aa: CASSDRPNQPQHF
v_call: TRBV6-4
j_call: TRBJ1-5
clone_size: NA
d_call: NA

cdr3_nt: TGCGCCAGCAGCCAAGGAGGTAGGCTGCCCTACGAGCAGTACTTC
cdr3_aa: CASSQGGRLPYEQYF
v_call: TRBV4-3
j_call: TRBJ2-7
clone_size: NA
d_call: NA

cdr3_nt: TGTGCCAGCTCACCGGGACAGGGGGAATATGAAAAACTGTTTTTT
cdr3_aa: CASSPGQGEYEKLFF
v_call: TRBV18
j_call: TRBJ1-4
clone_size: NA
d_call: TRBD1

cdr3_nt: TGTGCCAGCAGCTTAGCCCGAGACACCGGGGAGCTGTTTTTT
cdr3_aa: CASSLARDTGELFF
v_call: TRBV11-3
j_call: TRBJ2-2
clone_size: NA
d_call: NA

cdr3_nt: TGTGCCAGTAGTATAGATCCCACAGGGATTAGCACAGATACGCAGTATTTT
cdr3_aa: CASSIDPTGISTDTQYF
v_call: TRBV19
j_call: TRBJ2-3
clone_size: NA
d_call: NA

cdr3_nt: TGTGCCAGCAGCGCTCGGCCAGGGGTGTCCGGCTACACCTTC
cdr3_aa: CASSARPGVSGYTF
v_call: TRBV7-2
j_call: TRBJ1-2
clone_size: NA
d_call: NA

cdr3_nt: TGCACCAGCAGCCAAGTTCCCCCAGATACGCAGTATTTT
cdr3_aa: CTSSQVPPDTQYF
v_call: TRBV1
j_call: TRBJ2-3
clone_size: once
d_call: NA

cdr3_nt: TGCGCCAGCAGCTCCATCGCGGGGGGCCCCCCGAAGCAGTTCTTC
cdr3_aa: CASSSIAGGPPKQFF
v_call: TRBV5-1
j_call: TRBJ2-1
clone_size: NA
d_call: TRBD2

cdr3_nt: TGTGCCTGGAGTGTACAGGGACGAGACACCATATATTTT
cdr3_aa: CAWSVQGRDTIYF
v_call: TRBV30
j_call: TRBJ1-3
clone_size: NA
d_call: NA

cdr3_nt: TGTGCCAGCAGTAAAATACCGGGACTAAGCATGGGTTCCGGGGAGCTGTTTTTT
cdr3_aa: CASSKIPGLSMGSGELFF
v_call: TRBV7-2
j_call: TRBJ2-2
clone_size: NA
d_call: TRBD2

cdr3_nt: TGTGCCAGCAGTGCCCCGGGACAGGGGGCCGGGGAGCTGTTTTTT
cdr3_aa: CASSAPGQGAGELFF
v_call: TRBV25-1
j_call: TRBJ2-2
clone_size: NA
d_call: TRBD1

cdr3_nt: TGCAGCGTTGTGTGGAACACTGAAGCTTTCTTT
cdr3_aa: CSVVWNTEAFF
v_call: TRBV29-1
j_call: TRBJ1-1
clone_size: NA
d_call: NA

cdr3_nt: TGCGCCAGCGCCGAGCGGCTAGCGGGGGGCACAGATACGCAGTATTTT
cdr3_aa: CASAERLAGGTDTQYF
v_call: TRBV4-1
j_call: TRBJ2-3
clone_size: NA
d_call: TRBD2

cdr3_nt: TGCGCCAGCAGCTCTCCGTCCCAGAACACTGAAGCTTTCTTT
cdr3_aa: CASSSPSQNTEAFF
v_call: TRBV5-1
j_call: TRBJ1-1
clone_size: NA
d_call: NA

cdr3_nt: TGTGCCAGCAGTCCGACAGGGGTGGCTACGCAGTATTTT
cdr3_aa: CASSPTGVATQYF
v_call: TRBV12-3/TRBV12-4
j_call: TRBJ2-3
clone_size: NA
d_call: TRBD1

cdr3_nt: TGCGCCAGCAGCCAAGATGCCAGGGCGGAGACCCAGTACTTC
cdr3_aa: CASSQDARAETQYF
v_call: TRBV4-3
j_call: TRBJ2-5
clone_size: NA
d_call: NA